Below are 28 T cell receptor beta chains sequenced from a single sample in a study of T cells in Graves' hyperthyroidism and ophthalmopathy. Researchers amplified the TCR beta CDR3 regions from RNA transcripts. The primer set for the first-round RT-PCR of the TCR CDR3 was HTBI. A single record per CDR3 protein comes from TCRdb applying MiXCR to the multiplex PCR reads. The table shows more than 350,000 distinct CDR3 sequences, with about 18% occurring only once. Source material: blood. These receptor sequences come from a woman younger than 45 with Graves' hyperthyroidism that later progressed to Graves' ophthalmopathy.

This clonotype was recorded at least ten times. The genes are TRBV29-1 and TRBJ1-1; D remains unclear. V lost 3 bases, J lost 1 base, and 6 bases lay in between. The germline gives CDR1 SQVTM, CDR2 ANQGSEA. The CDR3 runs 12 residues. The CDR3 reads CSVDRRNTEAFF. The DNA for the CDR3 is TGCAGCGTTGACCGCCGGAACACTGAAGCTTTCTTT.

The gene calls are TRBV5-1 and TRBJ2-7, with a weak D call TRBD1 (6 bases). V was shortened by 0 bases and J by 2 bases, with 9 bases between the two germline ends. Germline V gene data show CDR1 as SGHRS and CDR2 as YFSETQ. CDR3 length equals 14 residues. The CDR3 region is CASSLGTDTYEQYF. CDR3 in DNA: TGCGCCAGCAGCTTGGGGACAGATACCTACGAGCAGTACTTC.

This clonotype came up many times. The chain joins TRBV6-5 to TRBJ1-1; 7 positions agree with TRBD1. In germline, CDR1 is MNHEY, CDR2 SVGAGI. This CDR3 has 16 amino acids. The V gene end was trimmed by 0 bases and the J gene end by 5 bases; junction bases not matched to a gene: 9. CDR3 sequence (DNA): TGTGCCAGCAGTTACTCGAGATTAGGGGGCGAGACTGAAGCTTTCTTT. Protein: CASSYSRLGGETEAFF.

In DNA form, the CDR3 reads TGTGCCAGCAGCGACCCACGACAGAACTCCTACGAGCAGTACTTC. It codes for CASSDPRQNSYEQYF. The gene calls are TRBV7-9 and TRBJ2-7; tentative D call: TRBD1 (5 bases). Germline CDR1 and CDR2: SEHNR and FQNEAQ (reference sequence). The V and J ends lost 5 bases and 0 bases respectively, with 14 bases between them. The CDR3 contains 15 residues.

This clonotype has ten or more counts. The chain is built from TRBV27 and TRBJ2-3; 8 positions agree with TRBD1. The germline CDR1 and CDR2 sequences are MNHEY and SMNVEV (reference sequence). J gave up 2 bases and V 3 bases, and 4 bases lay outside the gene matches. The CDR3 is 15 residues long. CDR3 sequence reads: CASSFLGQDTDTQYF. As DNA, the CDR3 is TGTGCCAGCAGTTTTTTGGGACAGGACACAGATACGCAGTATTTT.

There are many counts of this clonotype. Here the CDR3 reads CASSPVGGRAEAFF. CDR3 nucleotides: TGCGCCAGCAGCCCCGTGGGGGGCCGGGCCGAAGCTTTCTTT. The chain has TRBV5-1 and TRBJ1-1, with D perhaps TRBD1 (6 bases). The CDR3 has 14 amino acids. Germline CDR1 and CDR2: SGHRS and YFSETQ. Trimming left V 4 bases short and J 8 bases short, with 18 bases between.

This clonotype was observed many times. This chain joins TRBV11-2 and TRBJ2-3; 8 bases are a match to TRBD2. The CDR3 has 14 residues. V shed 2 bases, J shed 5 bases, and the junction held 3 bases outside the gene matches. Germline V gene sequence: CDR1 SGHAT, CDR2 FQNNGV. The CDR3 region is CASSLFRGGDTQYF. CDR3 bases: TGTGCCAGCAGCTTATTCCGGGGGGGAGATACGCAGTATTTT.

This clonotype was seen at least ten times. The CDR3, as DNA: TGCGCCAGCAGCTTGGCAGTAGCGGGAGGGCCGGCCGGTGCCGGGGAGCTGTTTTTT. This codes for CASSLAVAGGPAGAGELFF. The V call is TRBV5-1, the J call TRBJ2-2; 11 bases match TRBD2. With V trimmed by 0 bases and J by 6 bases, 13 bases remained unmatched. CDR1 is SGHRS, CDR2 YFSETQ, per germline. The CDR3 totals 19 residues.

This clonotype was counted at least ten times. The chain is built from TRBV12-3 or TRBV12-4 and TRBJ1-1; D is possibly TRBD1 (6 bases). CDR3 length: 17 amino acids. Trimming removed 3 bases from V and 7 bases from J, with 24 bases in between. The CDR3 nucleotides are TGTGCCAGCAGTTTCTCCGGCCCGCTCGGGGGGCTCGGTGAAGCTTTCTTT. Protein: CASSFSGPLGGLGEAFF.

V usage is TRBV5-1 and J usage is TRBJ2-1, with D uncertain. V gave up 4 bases and J gave up 9 bases, with 26 bases separating them. The CDR3 has 17 amino acids. The germline V gene has CDR1 SGHRS and CDR2 YFSETQ. CDR3 in DNA: TGCGCCAGCAGCCAAGCCCTATCTTTATCCTGGCAGACTGAGCAGTTCTTC. It is translated as CASSQALSLSWQTEQFF.

This clonotype was seen at least ten times. The rearrangement links TRBV28 to TRBJ1-2; D is perhaps TRBD1 (5 bases). V lost 1 base and J lost 4, with 13 bases in between. Germline loops: CDR1 MDHEN, CDR2 SYDVKM. This CDR3 is built from 15 residues. CDR3 in amino acids: CASSLSQGKRYGYTF. The DNA of the CDR3 is TGTGCCAGCAGTTTATCGCAGGGCAAACGCTATGGCTACACCTTC.

The V call is TRBV6-1, the J call TRBJ1-5; no firm D call. Trimming left V 6 bases short and J 0 bases short, with 15 bases between. Germline CDR1 and CDR2: MNHNS and SASEGT. The CDR3 covers 16 residues. The CDR3 bases are TGTGCCAGCAGCCCACGTGGACGGCTTAGCAATCAGCCCCAGCATTTT. This encodes CASSPRGRLSNQPQHF.

Many counts were recorded for this clonotype. The chain combines TRBV30 with TRBJ2-3; no reliable D call. Germline V gene data show CDR1 as GTSNPN and CDR2 as SVGIG (reference sequence). V was pared by 6 bases and J by 0 bases, with 16 bases between. The CDR3 sequence is 15 residues long. The CDR3 loop is CACSEPTSSTDTQYF. The CDR3, as DNA: TGTGCCTGTTCCGAACCTACCTCTAGCACAGATACGCAGTATTTT.

At least ten counts were recorded for this clonotype. V is TRBV28 and J is TRBJ1-2; 7 bases align to TRBD1. The germline V gene encodes CDR1 MDHEN and CDR2 SYDVKM. The CDR3 has 18 residues. The junction had 12 bases not matched to a gene; V was cut back by 2 bases and J by 0 bases. The CDR3 DNA reads TGTGCCAGCAGTTTAGCCGCTGACAGGGTGATAGCTAACTATGGCTACACCTTC. It translates to CASSLAADRVIANYGYTF.

This clonotype was counted at least ten times. This chain uses TRBV5-5 with TRBJ1-5; no firm D call. The V gene lost 3 bases and the J gene lost 7 bases, with 17 bases spanning the gap. The CDR3 length is 15 residues. In germline, CDR1 is SGHKS, CDR2 YYEKEE (reference sequence). CDR3 protein: CASSYSEGHGQPQHF. CDR3 bases: TGTGCCAGCAGCTACTCTGAGGGTCATGGGCAGCCCCAGCATTTT.

The table lists this clonotype with a few counts. The J gene is TRBJ1-5, the V gene TRBV28, with a possible D match to TRBD1 (5 bases). The germline V and J ends were trimmed by 3 bases and 4 bases, with 13 bases remaining between them. Germline CDR1 MDHEN, CDR2 SYDVKM. The CDR3 loop spans 15 amino acids. CDR3: CASSFTQELNQPQHF. Here the CDR3 DNA reads TGTGCCAGCAGTTTTACACAGGAGCTTAATCAGCCCCAGCATTTT.

This clonotype was seen many times. The J gene is TRBJ2-2, the V gene TRBV12-3 or TRBV12-4, with D possibly matching TRBD2 (6 bases). The CDR3 spans 14 residues. Trimming took 6 bases from V and 6 from J, leaving 14 bases between them. CDR3 in DNA: TGTGCCAGCAGCCTCGGGACTCCCGCCGGGGAGCTGTTTTTT. Translating gives CASSLGTPAGELFF.

This clonotype was seen at least ten times. CDR3 bases: TGTGCCAGCAGCGGCTACCCTAGCGGAAACAATGAGCAGTTCTTC. It translates to CASSGYPSGNNEQFF. V is TRBV7-6 and J is TRBJ2-1; TRBD2 aligns across 7 bases. Per the germline V gene, CDR1 is SGHVS and CDR2 is FNYEAQ. After removal of 5 bases from V and 5 bases from J, the junction contained 9 bases not matched to a gene. The CDR3 has 15 residues.

The chain combines TRBV28 with TRBJ2-1; D ambiguous. The germline V gene has CDR1 MDHEN and CDR2 SYDVKM. V lost 10 bases and J lost 6, with 10 bases in between. The CDR3 loop spans 11 amino acids. The CDR3 region is CAILKLNEQFF. The CDR3 DNA follows: TGTGCCATTCTCAAACTCAATGAGCAGTTCTTC.

V and J are TRBV29-1 and TRBJ2-7; the D gene is possibly TRBD2 (5 bases). The germline V gene has CDR1 SQVTM and CDR2 ANQGSEA. The CDR3 loop spans 12 amino acids. Trimming removed 7 bases from V and 0 bases from J, with 10 bases in between. CDR3 loop: CSARESSYEQYF. The CDR3 DNA reads TGCAGCGCTAGGGAGTCCTCCTACGAGCAGTACTTC.

The V gene is TRBV2, the J gene TRBJ1-1, with a tentative D call TRBD1 (6 bases). Trimming pared 4 bases from V and 5 bases from J, leaving 14 bases between. This CDR3 is built from 14 residues. CDR1 is SNHLY and CDR2 is FYNNEI in the germline V gene. The CDR3 coding sequence is TGTGCCAGCAGTGGACGGGGGGCTTGGACTGAAGCTTTCTTT. It translates to CASSGRGAWTEAFF.

This sequence joins TRBV6-1 and TRBJ2-1; TRBD2 aligns across 12 bases. The V and J ends lost 4 bases and 6 bases, in that order; junction bases with no gene match: 7. Germline values: CDR1 MNHNS, CDR2 SASEGT. CDR3 length: 16 residues. The CDR3: CASSVTSGSVRNEQFF. CDR3 nucleotides: TGTGCCAGCAGTGTGACTAGCGGGAGTGTACGCAATGAGCAGTTCTTC.

This clonotype was counted at least ten times. The chain carries TRBV7-8 and TRBJ1-2; 8 bases match TRBD1. Germline loops: CDR1 SGHVS, CDR2 FQNEAQ. This CDR3 region has 19 residues. V lost 1 base and J lost 4; bases outside the gene matches: 17. The CDR3 DNA reads as TGTGCCAGCAGCTTAGATAGCGGGACAGGAGACACTATTTCCTATGGCTACACCTTC. This translates into CASSLDSGTGDTISYGYTF. The full variable domain, completed using reference TRBV7-8 and TRBJ1-2, is GAGVSQSPRYKVAKRGQDVALRCDPISGHVSLFWYQQALGQGPEFLTYFQNEAQLDKSGLPSDRFFAERPEGSVSTLKIQRTQQEDSAVYLCASSLDSGTGDTISYGYTFGSGTRLTVV.

This clonotype has at least ten counts. This chain links TRBV2 with TRBJ2-7; D gene unclear. This CDR3 comprises 15 residues. V was clipped by 6 bases and J by 2 bases, with 17 bases between them. Germline CDR1 and CDR2: SNHLY and FYNNEI. CDR3 region: CASSEADGLAYEQYF. The CDR3 bases are TGTGCCAGCAGCGAGGCGGACGGGCTTGCCTACGAGCAGTACTTC.

This clonotype came up many times. The chain combines TRBV28 with TRBJ2-7, with unresolved D. CDR1 and CDR2 (germline): MDHEN, SYDVKM. V was clipped by 6 bases and J by 2 bases, with 8 bases between them. The CDR3 has 12 amino acids. The CDR3 region has the DNA TGTGCCAGCAGCCTCTCTACCTACGAGCAGTACTTC. It translates to CASSLSTYEQYF.

This clonotype was recorded at least ten times. Here the CDR3 DNA reads TGTGCCAGGAATGGAAGCAGTGGAAACACCATATATTTT. Translating it yields CARNGSSGNTIYF. The J gene is TRBJ1-3, the V gene TRBV19; no reliable D call. Trimming stripped 9 bases from V and 3 bases from J, with 12 bases between. The CDR3 consists of 13 residues. Looked up from germline, CDR1 is LNHDA and CDR2 is SQIVND (reference sequence). Using reference TRBV19 and TRBJ1-3 for the parts outside the CDR3, the full variable domain is DGGITQSPKYLFRKEGQNVTLSCEQNLNHDAMYWYRQDPGQGLRLIYYSQIVNDFQKGDIAEGYSVSREKKESFPLTVTSAQKNPTAFYLCARNGSSGNTIYFGEGSWLTVV.

This clonotype was seen many times. V usage is TRBV30 and J usage is TRBJ1-6, with 9 bases that match TRBD1. The J segment lost 7 bases and the V segment lost 2 bases, leaving 3 bases of the junction unmatched. The CDR3 totals 14 residues. CDR1 is GTSNPN and CDR2 is SVGIG in the germline V gene (reference sequence). The CDR3: CAWSLGTGNSPLHF. The CDR3 region has the DNA TGTGCCTGGAGTCTCGGGACAGGGAATTCACCCCTCCACTTT.

This chain connects TRBV6-1 to TRBJ2-4; 8 bases match TRBD1. V trimming: 7 bases; J trimming: 8 bases; junction bases outside the gene matches: 16. The CDR3 contains 16 residues. Germline CDR1 MNHNS, CDR2 SASEGT. CDR3 protein: CASTAKKGQAAHIQYF. In DNA, the CDR3 is TGTGCCAGCACTGCAAAAAAGGGACAGGCCGCACACATTCAGTACTTC.